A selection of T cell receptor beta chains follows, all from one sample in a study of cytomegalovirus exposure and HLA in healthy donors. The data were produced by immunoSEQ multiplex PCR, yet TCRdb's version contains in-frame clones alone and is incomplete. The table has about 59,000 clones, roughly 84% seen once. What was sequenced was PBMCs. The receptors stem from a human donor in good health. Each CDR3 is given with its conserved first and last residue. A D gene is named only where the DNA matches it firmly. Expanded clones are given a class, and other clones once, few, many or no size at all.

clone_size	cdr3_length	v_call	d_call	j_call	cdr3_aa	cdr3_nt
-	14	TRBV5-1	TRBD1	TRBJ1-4	CASSPGQAGEKLFF	TGCGCCAGCAGCCCTGGACAGGCCGGTGAAAAACTGTTTTTT
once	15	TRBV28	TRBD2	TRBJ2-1	CASSIAGGTYNEQFF	TGTGCCAGCAGTATAGCGGGAGGGACCTACAATGAGCAGTTCTTC
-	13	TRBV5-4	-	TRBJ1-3	CASSPSSGNTIYF	TGTGCCAGCAGCCCTAGCTCTGGAAACACCATATATTTT
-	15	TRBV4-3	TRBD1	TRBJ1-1	CASSQALQGWTEAFF	TGCGCCAGCAGCCAAGCCCTACAGGGGTGGACTGAAGCTTTCTTT
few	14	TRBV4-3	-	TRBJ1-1	CASSQDSRNTEAFF	TGCGCCAGCAGCCAAGATTCGAGAAACACTGAAGCTTTCTTT
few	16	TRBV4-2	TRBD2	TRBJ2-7	CASSQEGTSGGYEQYF	TGTGCCAGCAGCCAAGAGGGGACTAGCGGGGGGTACGAGCAGTACTTC
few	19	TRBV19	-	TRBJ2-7	CASSIKPSRPGGSTYEQYF	TGTGCCAGTAGTATAAAACCCTCTCGCCCGGGCGGGTCCACCTACGAGCAGTACTTC
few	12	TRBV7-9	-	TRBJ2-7	CASTPLSYEQYF	TGTGCCAGCACCCCACTTTCCTACGAGCAGTACTTC
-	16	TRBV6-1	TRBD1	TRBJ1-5	CASSEKTGGIGRPQHF	TGTGCCAGCAGTGAGAAGACAGGGGGCATCGGTCGGCCCCAGCATTTT
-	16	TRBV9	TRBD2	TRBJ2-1	CASSGGTSGGALEQFF	TGTGCCAGCAGCGGGGGGACTAGCGGGGGGGCCCTTGAGCAGTTCTTC
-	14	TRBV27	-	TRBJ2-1	CASSLEGPYNEQFF	TGTGCCAGCAGTTTAGAGGGCCCCTACAATGAGCAGTTCTTC
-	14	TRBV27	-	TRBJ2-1	CASSRSGFYNEQFF	TGTGCCAGCAGTCGAAGCGGGTTCTACAATGAGCAGTTCTTC
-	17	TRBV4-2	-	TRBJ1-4	CASSQDSVRAANEKLFF	TGTGCCAGCAGCCAAGATTCCGTCAGGGCTGCTAATGAAAAACTGTTTTTT
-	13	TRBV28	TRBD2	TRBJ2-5	CASSGGGLPAQYF	TGTGCCAGCAGCGGCGGGGGGCTTCCGGCCCAGTACTTC
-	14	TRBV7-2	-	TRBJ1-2	CASSLGPGNYGYTF	TGTGCCAGCAGCTTAGGGCCCGGGAACTATGGCTACACCTTC
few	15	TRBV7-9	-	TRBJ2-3	CASSLGREPTNTQYF	TGTGCCAGCAGCTTAGGTCGAGAGCCTACGAATACGCAGTATTTT
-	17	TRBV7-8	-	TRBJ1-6	CASSSQTGGVGNSPLHF	TGTGCCAGCAGCTCTCAGACAGGAGGAGTGGGGAATTCACCCCTCCACTTT
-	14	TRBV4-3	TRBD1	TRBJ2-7	CASSQWGQRRMQYF	TGCGCCAGCAGCCAATGGGGACAGAGAAGGATGCAGTACTTC
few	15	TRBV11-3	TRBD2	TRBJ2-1	CASSLTSSGSYEQFF	TGTGCCAGCAGCTTAACATCTAGCGGGAGCTATGAGCAGTTCTTC
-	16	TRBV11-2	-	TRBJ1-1	CASSPRVALHNTEAFF	TGTGCCAGCAGCCCCCGGGTGGCCTTACACAACACTGAAGCTTTCTTT
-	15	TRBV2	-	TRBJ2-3	CASRGGPTPTDTQYF	TGTGCCAGCAGAGGAGGGCCGACCCCCACAGATACGCAGTATTTT
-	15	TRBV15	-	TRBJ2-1	CATSRGGVLNNEQFF	TGTGCCACCAGCAGAGGCGGGGTCCTCAACAATGAGCAGTTCTTC
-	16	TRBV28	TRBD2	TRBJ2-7	CASSSPSAGFSYEQYF	TGTGCCAGCAGTTCCCCCTCAGCGGGGTTCTCCTACGAGCAGTACTTC
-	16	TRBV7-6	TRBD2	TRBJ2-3	CASSLGGGTSADTQYF	TGTGCCAGCAGCTTAGGGGGGGGGACTTCGGCAGATACGCAGTATTTT
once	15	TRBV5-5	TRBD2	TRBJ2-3	CASSLLAGGTDTQYF	TGTGCCAGCAGCTTGCTAGCGGGAGGCACAGATACGCAGTATTTT
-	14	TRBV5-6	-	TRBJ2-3	CASSRSGGTDTQYF	TGTGCCAGCAGCCGATCAGGGGGCACAGATACGCAGTATTTT
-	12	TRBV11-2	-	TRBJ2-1	CASSLGANEQFF	TGTGCCAGCAGCTTAGGGGCAAATGAGCAGTTCTTC
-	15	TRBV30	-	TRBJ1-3	CAWSVWAVSGNTIYF	TGTGCCTGGAGTGTATGGGCAGTCTCTGGAAACACCATATATTTT
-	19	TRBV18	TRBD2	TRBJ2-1	CASSPPQGLAGGSYNEQFF	TGTGCCAGCTCACCACCCCAGGGGCTAGCGGGAGGGTCATACAATGAGCAGTTCTTC
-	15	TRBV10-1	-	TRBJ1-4	CASSEAHGQKEKLFF	TGCGCCAGCAGTGAGGCCCATGGACAGAAGGAAAAACTGTTTTTT
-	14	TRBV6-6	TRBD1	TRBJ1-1	CAIEGQAKNTEAFF	TGTGCCATCGAGGGACAGGCCAAGAACACTGAAGCTTTCTTT
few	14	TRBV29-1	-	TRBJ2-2	CSVGSPTNTGELFF	TGCAGCGTTGGTTCACCTACGAACACCGGGGAGCTGTTTTTT
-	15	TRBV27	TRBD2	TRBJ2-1	CASSLSGLAGGEQFF	TGTGCCAGCAGTTTATCTGGCCTAGCGGGGGGTGAGCAGTTCTTC
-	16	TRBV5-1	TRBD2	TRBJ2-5	CASSIGLAGALETQYF	TGCGCCAGCAGCATAGGACTAGCGGGAGCCTTGGAGACCCAGTACTTC
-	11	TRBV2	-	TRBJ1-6	CASSDSSPLHF	TGTGCCAGCAGTGATAGTTCACCCCTCCACTTT
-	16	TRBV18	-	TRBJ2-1	CASSPPILGVRNEQFF	TGTGCCAGCTCACCACCGATCTTAGGGGTCCGGAATGAGCAGTTCTTC
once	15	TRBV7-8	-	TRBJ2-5	CASSLGWSREETQYF	TGTGCCAGCAGCTTAGGTTGGAGCCGAGAAGAGACCCAGTACTTC
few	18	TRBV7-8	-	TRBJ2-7	CASSATGGRAGGLFRQYF	TGTGCCAGCAGCGCCACAGGGGGGAGAGCGGGAGGCCTATTTCGGCAGTACTTC
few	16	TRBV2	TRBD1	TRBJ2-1	CASSVWAGGSYNEQFF	TGTGCCAGCAGTGTTTGGGCAGGGGGCTCCTACAATGAGCAGTTCTTC
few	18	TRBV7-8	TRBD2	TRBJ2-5	CASSLRLAGGGGKETQYF	TGTGCCAGCAGCTTAAGGCTAGCGGGAGGGGGAGGCAAGGAGACCCAGTACTTC
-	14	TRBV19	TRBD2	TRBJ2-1	CASSGSGGANEQFF	TGTGCCAGTAGTGGTAGCGGGGGGGCCAATGAGCAGTTCTTC
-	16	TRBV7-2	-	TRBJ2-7	CASSLVPGSQPYEQYF	TGTGCCAGCAGCTTAGTTCCAGGGTCCCAACCCTACGAGCAGTACTTC
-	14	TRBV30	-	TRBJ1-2	CAWSRDRSFYGYTF	TGTGCCTGGAGCCGAGACAGGTCCTTCTATGGCTACACCTTC
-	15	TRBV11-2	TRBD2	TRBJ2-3	CASGGDLGSTDTQYF	TGTGCCAGCGGGGGGGACCTAGGGAGTACAGATACGCAGTATTTT